This T cell receptor beta chain was identified during a study of CD8 T cells in Susac syndrome. After extraction with the RNeasy kit, roughly 0.5 to 1 ug of the RNA was reverse transcribed using random hexamers. The immunoSEQ assay covered 54 Vbeta and 13 Jbeta segments for CDR3. In TCRdb, the immunoSEQ multiplex PCR reads were re-called with MiXCR into one record per CDR3 protein. The data contain about 160,000 distinct CDR3 sequences, less than 95% of them singletons. To note about this clonotype: Its matching antigen is unknown.

TCR beta sequences were obtained from blood CD8+ and CD4+ T cells. Bulk CD8+ and CD4+ cells came from magnetic negative isolation; CD8+ TEMRA by FACS. Study results and caveats: The TCR sequencing and HLA analysis in the study involved a relatively small number of individuals, as the study acknowledged.

Sequencing used CD4+ T cells from PBMCs. The clonotype comes from a human donor with multiple sclerosis.

In DNA form, the CDR3 reads TGCGCCAGCAGCTTTGAGGTGGCCTACAATGAGCAGTTCTTC. It encodes CASSFEVAYNEQFF. V gene TRBV5-1 combines with J gene TRBJ2-1; no reliable D call. The CDR3 spans 14 residues. Germline assignment: CDR1 SGHRS and CDR2 YFSETQ. Trimming removed 2 bases from V and 2 bases from J, with 8 bases in between.